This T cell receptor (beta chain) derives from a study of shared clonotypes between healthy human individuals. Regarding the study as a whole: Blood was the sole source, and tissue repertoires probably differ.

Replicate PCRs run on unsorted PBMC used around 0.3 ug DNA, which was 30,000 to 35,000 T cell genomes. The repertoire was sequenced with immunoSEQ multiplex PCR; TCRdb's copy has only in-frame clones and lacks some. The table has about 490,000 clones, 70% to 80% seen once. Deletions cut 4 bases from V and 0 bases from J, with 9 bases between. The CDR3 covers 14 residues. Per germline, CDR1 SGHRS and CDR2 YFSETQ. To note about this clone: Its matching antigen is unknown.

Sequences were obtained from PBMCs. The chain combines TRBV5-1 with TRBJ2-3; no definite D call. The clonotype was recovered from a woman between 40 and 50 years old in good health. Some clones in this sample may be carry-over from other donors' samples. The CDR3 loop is CASSAGRSTDTQYF. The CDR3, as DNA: TGCGCCAGCAGCGCAGGAAGAAGCACAGATACGCAGTATTTT.